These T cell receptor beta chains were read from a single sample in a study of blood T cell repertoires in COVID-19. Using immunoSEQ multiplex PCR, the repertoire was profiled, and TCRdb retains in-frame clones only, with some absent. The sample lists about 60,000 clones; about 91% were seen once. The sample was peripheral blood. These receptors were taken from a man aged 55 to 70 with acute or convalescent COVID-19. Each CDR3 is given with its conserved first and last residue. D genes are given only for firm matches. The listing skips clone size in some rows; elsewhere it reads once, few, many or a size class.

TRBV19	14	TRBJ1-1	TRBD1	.	CASSITGGNTEAFF	TGTGCCAGTAGTATAACAGGGGGGAACACTGAAGCTTTCTTT
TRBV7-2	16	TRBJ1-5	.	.	CASSAFTGEYSQPQHF	TGTGCCAGCAGCGCCTTCACAGGAGAATATAGCCAGCCCCAGCATTTT
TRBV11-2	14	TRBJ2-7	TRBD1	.	CASSPPGTGYEQYF	TGTGCCAGCAGCCCCCCCGGGACAGGGTACGAGCAGTACTTC
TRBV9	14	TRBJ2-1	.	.	CASSVAGSLHEQFF	TGTGCCAGCAGCGTGGCGGGCTCCCTCCATGAGCAGTTCTTC
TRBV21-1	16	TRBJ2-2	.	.	CASSNGDSTDTGELFF	TGTGCCAGCAGCAATGGGGACAGTACAGACACCGGGGAGCTGTTTTTT
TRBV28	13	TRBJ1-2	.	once	CASSLPQAYGYTF	TGTGCCAGCAGTTTACCTCAGGCCTATGGCTACACCTTC
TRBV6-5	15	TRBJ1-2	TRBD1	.	CASSYSRDRLYGYTF	TGTGCCAGCAGTTACTCCAGGGACAGGTTATATGGCTACACCTTC
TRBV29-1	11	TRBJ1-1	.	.	CSVGGGFGAFF	TGCAGCGTTGGGGGAGGGTTTGGGGCTTTCTTT
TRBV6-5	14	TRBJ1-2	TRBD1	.	CASSTRGRVYGYTF	TGTGCCAGCAGCACCAGGGGGCGAGTATACGGCTACACCTTC
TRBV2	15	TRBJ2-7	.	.	CASSRRGSSSYEQYF	TGTGCCAGCAGCCGTCGAGGGTCCTCCTCCTACGAGCAGTACTTC
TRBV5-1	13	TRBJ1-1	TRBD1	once	CASSLGQGLEAFF	TGCGCCAGCAGTTTAGGACAGGGGTTGGAAGCTTTCTTT
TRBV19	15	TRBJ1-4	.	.	CASSTSRGGFEKLFF	TGTGCCAGTAGCACCTCTCGGGGAGGGTTCGAAAAACTGTTTTTT